These 14 T cell receptor beta chains came from one sample sequenced in a study of T cells in Graves' hyperthyroidism and ophthalmopathy. It was RNA transcripts that yielded the amplified TCR beta CDR3 regions. The HTBI primer set drove a first-round RT-PCR of the TCR CDR3. TCRdb redid the calling of the multiplex PCR reads with MiXCR, one entry per CDR3 protein. Of a few hundred thousand distinct CDR3 sequences detected, more than 12% appear once; the ten largest clones hold around 20%. Sequencing was carried out using blood. These receptors all come from a woman aged 25 to 39 with Graves' ophthalmopathy.

The V and J genes are TRBV20-1 and TRBJ2-3; 11 nucleotides align to TRBD2. This CDR3 has 14 amino acids. Germline V CDR1 and CDR2: DFQATT, SNEGSKA (reference sequence). Unmatched junction bases numbered 6, after V lost 2 bases and J lost 8 bases. CDR3 amino acids: CSARKGLAVVTQYF. The CDR3 region has the DNA TGCAGTGCTAGAAAGGGACTAGCGGTGGTTACGCAGTATTTT.

This clonotype was seen at least ten times. The chain carries TRBV6-1 and TRBJ1-1; possibly TRBD1 for D (6 bases). V lost 7 bases and J 1 base, leaving 13 bases between the germline ends. Germline lookup yields CDR1 MNHNS and CDR2 SASEGT. The CDR3 is made up of 14 amino acids. This CDR3 reads CASNPGQKNTEAFF. In nucleotides, the CDR3 is TGTGCCAGCAACCCCGGACAGAAGAACACTGAAGCTTTCTTT.

The CDR3 here is CASSLEVVGGEQFF. DNA of the CDR3: TGTGCCAGCAGCTTGGAAGTCGTGGGGGGGGAGCAGTTCTTC. The genes are TRBV5-4 and TRBJ2-1; 7 positions agree with TRBD2. V dropped 0 bases and J dropped 10; count of bases not matched to a gene: 7. Germline CDR1 is SGHNT and CDR2 is YYREEE (reference sequence). CDR3 size: 14 residues.

This clonotype has a count of ten or more. V and J are TRBV4-1 and TRBJ2-1; the D gene could be TRBD1 or TRBD2 (5 bases each). CDR1 is MGHRA and CDR2 is YSYEKL in the germline V gene. V lost 7 bases to trimming and J lost 8 bases, with 21 bases between them. The CDR3 loop spans 15 amino acids. CDR3 DNA: TGCGCCAGCAAGTACCTGGTAACGAGGGGCCATGAGCAGTTCTTC. Translated: CASKYLVTRGHEQFF.

This clonotype showed up many times. In nucleotides, the CDR3 is TGTGCCATCAGTGAACACGAACAGGGGAATAATTCACCCCTCCACTTT. Residues: CAISEHEQGNNSPLHF. The chain is built from TRBV10-3 and TRBJ1-6, with 7 bases that match TRBD1. The CDR3 has 16 amino acids. Germline values: CDR1 ENHRY, CDR2 SYGVKD. V trimming: 3 bases; J trimming: 5 bases; junction bases outside the gene matches: 7.

This clonotype was found many times. V usage is TRBV6-1 and J usage is TRBJ2-5; the D gene could be TRBD1 or TRBD2 (5 bases each). Germline V lookup: CDR1 MNHNS, CDR2 SASEGT. The CDR3 loop spans 15 amino acids. V lost 3 bases and J 5 bases, leaving 16 bases between the germline ends. CDR3 DNA: TGTGCCAGCAGTGAGAGCGGCAGGGCTGTTGAGACCCAGTACTTC. This encodes CASSESGRAVETQYF.

This clonotype was seen repeatedly, ten times or more. J is TRBJ2-1 and V is TRBV6-1; TRBD1 matches at 10 bases. CDR1 MNHNS and CDR2 SASEGT come from the germline V gene. The V segment lost 5 bases and the J segment 7 bases; nucleotides outside the gene matches: 5. The CDR3 extends over 14 amino acids. CDR3 DNA: TGTGCCAGCAGTAAGACAGGGGGCCTGAATGAGCAGTTCTTC. Its protein is CASSKTGGLNEQFF.

This sequence joins TRBV11-2 and TRBJ2-3; 8 bases align to TRBD2. CDR1 and CDR2 (germline): SGHAT, FQNNGV. This CDR3 spans 14 amino acids. J was trimmed by 5 bases and V by 5 bases; bases with no gene match: 6. The CDR3 protein is CASSPRAGEDTQYF. The CDR3 bases are TGTGCCAGCAGCCCCAGAGCGGGAGAAGATACGCAGTATTTT. Supplemented by reference TRBV11-2 and TRBJ2-3, the full variable domain reads EAGVAQSPRYKIIEKRQSVAFWCNPISGHATLYWYQQILGQGPKLLIQFQNNGVVDDSQLPKDRFSAERLKGVDSTLKIQPAKLEDSAVYLCASSPRAGEDTQYFGPGTRLTVL.

This clonotype was observed at least ten times. The chain links TRBV2 to TRBJ2-1; 8 nucleotides line up with TRBD1. V gave up 5 bases and J gave up 13 bases; unmatched junction bases: 4. This CDR3 is 11 amino acids long. Germline V CDR1 and CDR2: SNHLY, FYNNEI. The CDR3 DNA sequence: TGTGCCAGCAGTATAGGGACAGGCCAGTTCTTC. Its protein product is CASSIGTGQFF.

This clonotype has ten or more counts. J is TRBJ2-5 and V is TRBV2; 8 bases fit TRBD1. The CDR3 is 14 amino acids. V lost 5 bases, J lost 5 bases, and 7 bases stayed unmatched. Germline values: CDR1 SNHLY, CDR2 FYNNEI. CDR3 residues: CASSSPGGQETQYF. In DNA form, the CDR3 reads TGTGCCAGCAGTTCCCCAGGGGGCCAGGAGACCCAGTACTTC.

This clonotype was observed many times. One end of the junction varies from germline; a read error may be responsible. The V call is TRBV7-9, the J call TRBJ2-1; 7 positions agree with TRBD1. CDR1 and CDR2 (germline): SEHNR, FQNEAQ (reference sequence). CDR3 length: 11 amino acids. CDR3 amino acids: CASSLGGEQFF. The DNA of the CDR3 is TGTGCCAGCAGTTTAGGGGGCGAGCAGTTCTTC.

This clonotype was counted a few times. DNA of the CDR3: TGTGCCAGCAGCCCTAAAGGCAGCTCTGGGGCCAACGTCCTGACTTTC. It is translated as CASSPKGSSGANVLTF. This sequence joins TRBV7-3 and TRBJ2-6; D uncertain. Germline V gene data show CDR1 as SGHTA and CDR2 as FQGTGA. The V gene lost 5 bases and the J gene lost 0 bases, with 11 bases spanning the gap. CDR3 length equals 16 residues.

This clonotype was observed many times. The genes are TRBV10-1 and TRBJ1-6; D remains ambiguous. This CDR3 region has 15 residues. V was shortened by 0 bases and J by 7 bases, with 10 bases between the two germline ends. CDR1 WNHNN and CDR2 SYGVQD come from the germline V gene (reference sequence). The CDR3 DNA is TGCGCCAGCAGTGAGTCCCGGCGGCGAAATTCACCCCTCCACTTT. This gives the protein CASSESRRRNSPLHF.

The chain couples TRBV30 to TRBJ2-7; 11 bases match TRBD1. Germline lookup yields CDR1 GTSNPN and CDR2 SVGIG (reference sequence). Trimming cost V 3 bases and J 2 bases; bases outside gene matches: 6. This CDR3 is built from 15 residues. The CDR3 DNA reads as TGTGCCTGGAGGACCCCGGGACAGGGGGCCTACGAGCAGTACTTC. Protein sequence: CAWRTPGQGAYEQYF.